This T cell receptor beta chain comes out of a study of shared clonotypes between healthy human individuals (dated by TCRdb to the early 2020s). Some background on the complete study: A couple of women and a few men aged 18 to 49 years were included in the cohort. To estimate repertoire size and how much clonotypes are shared between individuals, the study performed deep sequencing of blood TCR repertoires from about five healthy adults. Different laboratories and diverse techniques were used to prepare libraries and sequence TCR repertoires, to increase sequencing depth and limit assay-specific biases. Between about 0.85 and 8.9 billion PBMCs per donor were obtained by leukapheresis. Per donor, three plates each were used for CD4 naive and CD4 memory, two for CD8 naive, and one for CD8 memory.

CD8 naive samples were CD45RO-negative cells positively selected for CCR7, giving a CD45RA+CCR7+ population that excluded TemRA cells. Healthy HIV-negative adults with no recently reported acute infections or vaccinations were included as donors. Only Caucasian adults living in Nashville, Tennessee, USA were represented among the donors. After blood collection by leukapheresis, PBMCs were isolated using Ficoll-Histopaque density gradient centrifugation and then cryopreserved in the vapor phase of liquid nitrogen. Analytical flow cytometry was used to check the purity and quantity of every magnetically sorted T cell population. Genomic DNA was isolated from every sorted fraction and measured by UV absorbance on a Nanodrop 2000c. Of note for this clone: What antigen it recognizes has not been identified. Within one base of it there is no much larger clone, and no base qualities were kept. The same CDR3 arises from other DNA sequences in this sample as well.

TCR CDR3 regions were amplified from genomic DNA by multiplex PCR using the deep immunoSEQ assay. Extracted genomic DNA from each cell subset was spread evenly across all wells of several immunoSEQ 96-well plates, with each plate serving as a replicate. For sorted subsets, roughly 190 ng of genomic DNA, equivalent to around 30,000 T cell genomes, went into each replicate PCR. Purified libraries were quantified with a Qubit 3.0 fluorometer, sized on a Bioanalyzer 2100, and re-quantified with the KAPA Library Quantification kit. A separate single-read 150-cycle Illumina NextSeq 550 flow cell was used to sequence each immunoSEQ 96-well plate. The paper's data handling went like this. The immunoSEQ output contained only junctional sequences without quality scores, so filtering could not match that applied to full-length reads. Sequences were annotated with PyIR, a Python wrapper for IgBLAST v1.9, and V/J genes and CDR3 were assigned using IMGT germline references. Reads with weak V/J assignments (E-value above 1e-6), missing CDR3, stop codons, out-of-frame junctions, or ambiguous translated residues were removed. A V3J clonotype was defined by an identical inferred V gene, J gene, and CDR3 amino acid sequence. To compute the percentage overlap between repertoires, the number of shared unique clonotypes was divided by the size of the smaller repertoire. Richness of each repertoire was evaluated using RTK rarefaction, the Chao1 estimator, and Recon v2.1 estimates of unobserved clonotypes. For all TCRbeta clonotypes obtained by the gDNA method from a few donors, generation probabilities were computed with OLGA. The table was pulled from immuneACCESS by TCRdb, which kept in-frame rearrangements only. Such tables lose some clones; where checked, under half of the loss comes from unresolved V genes, and the rest has no known cause. That table is the source of V, J and clone size, and D and trimming were worked out from the DNA. In all, the sample holds some 2 million clones, and roughly 95% of those were seen once. The top ten hold roughly 1.1% of the sample.

The CDR3, cysteine through phenylalanine, is 12 amino acids long. The only DNA kept is the CDR3, 36 bases in frame from the first base. CDR1 and CDR2 are drawn from the germline V gene: SGDLS, YYNGEE. V and J are truncated by 2 bases and 8 bases respectively, leaving an intervening sequence of 10 bases. Summary of the overall study and its limitations: Sampling was limited to blood, and TCR repertoires in tissue likely differ from TCR repertoires in blood. Compared with non-shared clonotypes, the clonotypes found in all four sorted-subset donors had higher generation probabilities. Larger estimated clonotype richness was generally found for naive subsets than for memory subsets. Rarefaction of sorted-subset datasets indicated incomplete sequencing despite the large sequencing depth. The small number of donors limited the genetic and exposure-history diversity represented. Pairwise subsampling led to the expectation that sequencing depth would affect the degree of clonotype sharing among donors. Approximately 5% of naive CD4, roughly 3.6% of naive CD8, about 2.1% of memory CD4, and about 0.4% of memory CD8 clonotypes were shared across a few donors.

The sequenced material came from naive CD8+ T cells sorted from blood. Taken with the paper, the label for cell subset or site translates to: CD45RA+CCR7+. The sequence joins TRBV9 to TRBJ1-2; TRBD1 is a possible D gene, resting on 5 matching bases. The sequence came from a man younger than 35 in good health. DNA sequence: TGTGCCAGCAGCGTGGGGGGATACGGCTACACCTTC. The translation is CASSVGGYGYTF.